Included here is one T cell receptor beta chain sequence, with context. This sample is part of a study of technical replicates of blood from several donors. Germline V lookup: CDR1 SGHTA, CDR2 FQGTGA. Trimming pared 5 bases from V and 6 bases from J, leaving 17 bases between. The CDR3 totals 16 residues. Sequenced by immunoSEQ multiplex PCR; TCRdb stores in-frame clones only, minus some. The repertoire holds approximately 79,000 clones, with approximately 95% as singletons. The sample taken for sequencing was T cells isolated from PBMCs. The TCR comes from a human donor in good health. This sequence joins TRBV7-3 and TRBJ1-6; weak D call: TRBD1 (6 bases). The CDR3 loop is CASSASGGGANSPLHF. The CDR3 DNA sequence: TGTGCCAGCAGCGCCTCCGGGGGGGGCGCTAATTCACCCCTCCACTTT.